Shown below are 14 T cell receptor beta chains from a single sample sequenced in a study of post-analysis software for immune sequencing data (dated by TCRdb to between 2014 and 2016). Results the study describes overall, beyond this receptor: Roughly 5 TRBV segments, including TRBV5-6, TRBV5-1 and TRBV20-1, were significantly more frequent in patients than controls.

Library creation used PCR. Sequenced using an Illumina HiSeq 2500. Unique molecular identifiers were incorporated into TCR beta cDNA libraries to reduce PCR and sequencing biases. TCRdb applied fastp at Q25 and MiXCR to the public reads, then kept only in-frame beta chains. Rows with one shared CDR3 protein collapse into an entry with the most common genes and DNA. This sample is represented by about 810,000 distinct CDR3 sequences; roughly half of them were singletons. The ten largest make up around 4.5% of the sample. What these receptors recognize is not known. Sequencing was performed on blood. All receptors come from a girl aged 10 to 17 with multiple sclerosis.

As to this clonotype: One end of the junction does not line up with germline, which may come from a read error. The rearrangement uses TRBV12-3 or TRBV12-4 and TRBJ2-1; D not certain. The CDR3 consists of 14 residues. CDR3 DNA sequence: TGTGCCAGCAGGTTAGGCCCTGAGCACAATGAGCAGTTCTTC. Amino acids: CASRLGPEHNEQFF.

This chain joins TRBV20-1 and TRBJ2-5, with a weak D call TRBD2 (6 bases). V dropped 3 bases and J dropped 0 bases, with 11 bases sitting between them. CDR1 DFQATT and CDR2 SNEGSKA come from the germline V gene (reference sequence). This CDR3 is 14 amino acids long. CDR3 in DNA: TGCAGTGCTAGGGGACTTCGGTACCAAGAGACCCAGTACTTC. It is translated as CSARGLRYQETQYF.

This clonotype was detected only a few times. The rearrangement joins TRBV6-2 or TRBV6-3 to TRBJ1-1, with 9 nucleotides matching TRBD1. Germline CDR1 and CDR2: MNHEY and SVGEGT. V lost 0 bases to trimming and J lost 0 bases; unmatched junction nucleotides: 8. The CDR3 length is 18 residues. As DNA, the CDR3 is TGTGCCAGCAGTTACTCCTTACAGGGGGCGAGAATGAACACTGAAGCTTTCTTT. Translated, it gives CASSYSLQGARMNTEAFF.

The chain has TRBV14 and TRBJ2-5, with 7 bases fitting TRBD2. With 1 base clipped from V and 3 bases from J, the junction kept 5 bases outside the gene matches. The germline gives CDR1 SGHDN, CDR2 FVKESK. The CDR3 spans 15 residues. In DNA, the CDR3 is TGTGCCAGCAGCCAAGTTAGAGCGGGGAAAGAGACCCAGTACTTC. The encoded protein is CASSQVRAGKETQYF.

This clonotype has more than one count but fewer than ten. The V gene is TRBV24-1, the J gene TRBJ2-3; D assignment may be TRBD1 or TRBD2 (7 bases each). Trimming removed 8 bases from V and 0 bases from J, with 17 bases in between. The CDR3 extends over 16 amino acids. Germline CDR1 KGHDR, CDR2 SFDVKD. The CDR3 DNA reads TGTGCCACCACTGACAGGGACTACCCAAGCACAGATACGCAGTATTTT. Its translation is CATTDRDYPSTDTQYF.

This chain connects TRBV6-5 to TRBJ2-1; 9 nucleotides agree with TRBD2. Unmatched junction bases numbered 7, after V lost 6 bases and J lost 1 base. CDR3 length: 16 amino acids. Germline V gene sequence: CDR1 MNHEY, CDR2 SVGAGI. CDR3 protein: CASRNLAGRSYNEQFF. For the CDR3, the DNA is TGTGCCAGCAGGAATCTAGCGGGGAGATCCTACAATGAGCAGTTCTTC.

This chain uses TRBV12-5 with TRBJ2-1; 8 nucleotides align to TRBD2. Germline lookup yields CDR1 LGHNT and CDR2 FRNRAP. V shed 5 bases and J 0 bases; nucleotides not matched to a gene: 18. The CDR3 sequence is 20 residues long. CDR3 sequence: CASGRHPGGVGLSSYNEQFF. For the CDR3, the DNA is TGTGCTAGTGGTCGACACCCCGGGGGGGTCGGACTGAGCTCCTACAATGAGCAGTTCTTC.

The rearrangement uses TRBV12-3 or TRBV12-4 and TRBJ2-7, with TRBD1 matching over 7 bases. V lost 6 bases, J lost 3 bases, and 11 bases stayed unmatched. This CDR3 is 15 amino acids long. CDR3 sequence (DNA): TGTGCCAGCAGCTCAGACAGGGCGACTCTCTACGAGCAGTACTTC. Translating it yields CASSSDRATLYEQYF.

The J gene is TRBJ2-4, the V gene TRBV24-1; D gene ambiguous. The J call may be mistaken, given a closer DNA end match to TRBJ2-5. CDR1 is KGHDR, CDR2 SFDVKD, per germline. CDR3 length: 13 residues. The CDR3, as DNA: TGTGCCACCAGTGCTTCGTACCAAGAGACCCAGTACTTC. Amino acid sequence: CATSASYQETQYF.

The chain is built from TRBV30 and TRBJ2-5, with TRBD2 matching over 12 bases. Per germline, CDR1 GTSNPN and CDR2 SVGIG (reference sequence). The CDR3 spans 13 residues. Trimming cost V 7 bases and J 8 bases; bases outside gene matches: 8. This CDR3 reads CALRLAGERTQYF. The CDR3 bases are TGTGCCTTACGACTAGCGGGGGAGAGAACCCAGTACTTC.

The V gene is TRBV7-3, the J gene TRBJ2-1; 14 bases map to TRBD2. J lost 5 bases, V lost 4 bases, and 1 base had no gene match. Germline assignment: CDR1 SGHTA and CDR2 FQGTGA. This CDR3 is 15 amino acids long. CDR3 nucleotide sequence: TGTGCCAGCAGCTCGACTAGCGGGGGGGACAATGAGCAGTTCTTC. Its protein is CASSSTSGGDNEQFF. Variable domain in full (rest from reference TRBV7-3 and TRBJ2-1): GAGVSQTPSNKVTEKGKYVELRCDPISGHTALYWYRQSLGQGPEFLIYFQGTGAADDSGLPNDRFFAVRPEGSVSTLKIQRTERGDSAVYLCASSSTSGGDNEQFFGPGTRLTVL.

The chain links TRBV29-1 to TRBJ1-1, with unresolved D. The V gene's germline CDR1 is SQVTM and CDR2 ANQGSEA. V was shortened by 4 bases and J by 0 bases, with 12 bases between the two germline ends. There are 14 residues in the CDR3. The CDR3 is CSVVGSLLNTEAFF. The CDR3 DNA follows: TGCAGCGTTGTAGGAAGTCTCCTGAACACTGAAGCTTTCTTT.

This clonotype came up once. This rearrangement joins TRBV7-2 to TRBJ1-4; D is perhaps TRBD1 (6 bases). With 4 bases removed from V and 2 bases from J, the gap between germline ends came to 8 bases. Germline V CDR1 and CDR2: SGHTA, FQGNSA. CDR3 size: 14 residues. DNA for the CDR3: TGTGCCAGCAGCTACACAGGGACTAATGAAAAACTGTTTTTT. This codes for CASSYTGTNEKLFF. Based on the CDR3 plus reference TRBV7-2 and TRBJ1-4, the full variable domain is GAGVSQSPSNKVTEKGKDVELRCDPISGHTALYWYRQSLGQGLEFLIYFQGNSAPDKSGLPSDRFSAERTGGSVSTLTIQRTQQEDSAVYLCASSYTGTNEKLFFGSGTQLSVL.

This chain joins TRBV2 and TRBJ2-5; a weak D match, TRBD1 (6 bases). The CDR3 runs to 15 residues. The V gene's germline CDR1 is SNHLY and CDR2 FYNNEI. The germline V and J ends were trimmed by 0 bases and 5 bases, with 13 bases remaining between them. The CDR3 region is CASSEAGTRGETQYF. The CDR3 DNA reads as TGTGCCAGCAGTGAAGCCGGGACGAGGGGGGAGACCCAGTACTTC.